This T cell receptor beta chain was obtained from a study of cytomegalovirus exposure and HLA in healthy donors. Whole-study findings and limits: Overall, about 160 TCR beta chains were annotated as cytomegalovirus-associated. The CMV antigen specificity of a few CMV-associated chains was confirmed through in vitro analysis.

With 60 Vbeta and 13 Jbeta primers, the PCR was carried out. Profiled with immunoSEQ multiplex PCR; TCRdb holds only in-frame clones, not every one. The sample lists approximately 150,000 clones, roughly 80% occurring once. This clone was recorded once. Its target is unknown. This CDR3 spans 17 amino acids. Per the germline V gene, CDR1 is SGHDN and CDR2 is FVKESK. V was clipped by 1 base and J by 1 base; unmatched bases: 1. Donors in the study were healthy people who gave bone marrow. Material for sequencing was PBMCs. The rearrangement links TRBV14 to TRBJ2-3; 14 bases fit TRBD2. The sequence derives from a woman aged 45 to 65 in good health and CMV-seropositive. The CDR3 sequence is CASSQGLAGGGTDTQYF. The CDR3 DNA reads TGTGCCAGCAGCCAAGGACTAGCGGGAGGGGGCACAGATACGCAGTATTTT.